This is a list of T cell receptor beta chains from one sample in a study of cytomegalovirus exposure and HLA in healthy donors. The repertoire was sequenced with immunoSEQ multiplex PCR; TCRdb's copy has only in-frame clones and lacks some. The table has about 110,000 clones, around four fifths seen once. The sample taken for sequencing was PBMCs. These receptors all stem from a woman between 50 and 59 years old in good health and CMV-seropositive. CDR3s include the opening cysteine and the closing phenylalanine or tryptophan. The D gene is left open where the match is weak. Clone size appears in some rows only: once, few, many, or a class for an expanded clone.

clone_size: NA
d_call: NA
j_call: TRBJ2-3
v_call: TRBV7-9
cdr3_aa: CASSPWSSTDTQYF
cdr3_nt: TGTGCCAGCAGCCCCTGGAGTAGCACAGATACGCAGTATTTT

clone_size: NA
d_call: NA
j_call: TRBJ2-7
v_call: TRBV7-9
cdr3_aa: CASSLEQVTVGFDEQYF
cdr3_nt: TGTGCCAGCAGCTTAGAACAGGTCACGGTAGGATTCGACGAGCAGTACTTC

clone_size: NA
d_call: TRBD2
j_call: TRBJ2-5
v_call: TRBV7-9
cdr3_aa: CASSLLAGWETQYF
cdr3_nt: TGTGCCAGCAGCTTACTAGCGGGATGGGAGACCCAGTACTTC

clone_size: NA
d_call: TRBD1
j_call: TRBJ2-3
v_call: TRBV19
cdr3_aa: CASSKGATTDTQYF
cdr3_nt: TGTGCCAGTAGTAAGGGGGCGACCACAGATACGCAGTATTTT

clone_size: NA
d_call: TRBD1
j_call: TRBJ1-5
v_call: TRBV4-1
cdr3_aa: CASSQVDRGTYNQPQHF
cdr3_nt: TGCGCCAGCAGCCAGGTTGACAGGGGGACTTACAATCAGCCCCAGCATTTT

clone_size: few
d_call: NA
j_call: TRBJ1-2
v_call: TRBV7-3
cdr3_aa: CASSLTSREPNGYTF
cdr3_nt: TGTGCCAGCAGCTTAACGTCCAGGGAACCAAATGGCTACACCTTC

clone_size: NA
d_call: NA
j_call: TRBJ1-1
v_call: TRBV5-4
cdr3_aa: CASSLSYGNTEAFF
cdr3_nt: TGTGCCAGCAGCTTGTCGTATGGCAACACTGAAGCTTTCTTT

clone_size: NA
d_call: TRBD2
j_call: TRBJ2-2
v_call: TRBV7-2
cdr3_aa: CASSLGRGGAGELFF
cdr3_nt: TGTGCCAGCAGCTTAGGGCGGGGGGGCGCCGGGGAGCTGTTTTTT

clone_size: NA
d_call: NA
j_call: TRBJ2-1
v_call: TRBV6-6
cdr3_aa: CASSGRTAQSYNEQFF
cdr3_nt: TGTGCCAGCAGTGGCCGAACAGCCCAATCCTACAATGAGCAGTTCTTC

clone_size: NA
d_call: NA
j_call: TRBJ2-1
v_call: TRBV5-1
cdr3_aa: CASSLVGQQYNEQFF
cdr3_nt: TGCGCCAGCAGCTTGGTGGGGCAGCAATACAATGAGCAGTTCTTC

clone_size: NA
d_call: NA
j_call: TRBJ2-7
v_call: TRBV10-3
cdr3_aa: CAITGGLENEQYF
cdr3_nt: TGTGCCATCACCGGAGGGCTGGAAAACGAGCAGTACTTC

clone_size: NA
d_call: TRBD1
j_call: TRBJ1-5
v_call: TRBV18
cdr3_aa: CASSKDREQPQHF
cdr3_nt: TGTGCCAGCTCAAAGGACAGGGAGCAGCCCCAGCATTTT

clone_size: NA
d_call: TRBD2
j_call: TRBJ2-1
v_call: TRBV29-1
cdr3_aa: CSVEGTSGRYISYNEQFF
cdr3_nt: TGCAGCGTTGAAGGGACTAGCGGGAGGTATATCTCCTACAATGAGCAGTTCTTC

clone_size: NA
d_call: NA
j_call: TRBJ1-2
v_call: TRBV5-1
cdr3_aa: CASSLFFGGKDYGYTF
cdr3_nt: TGCGCCAGCAGCTTGTTTTTCGGGGGGAAGGACTATGGCTACACCTTC

clone_size: NA
d_call: NA
j_call: TRBJ1-2
v_call: TRBV18
cdr3_aa: CASSRFETGSTYGYTF
cdr3_nt: TGTGCCAGCTCACGATTCGAGACAGGATCCACCTATGGCTACACCTTC

clone_size: NA
d_call: TRBD1
j_call: TRBJ1-1
v_call: TRBV5-5
cdr3_aa: CASSWFRATGDTEAFF
cdr3_nt: TGTGCCAGCAGCTGGTTTAGAGCGACAGGGGACACTGAAGCTTTCTTT

clone_size: NA
d_call: NA
j_call: TRBJ1-4
v_call: TRBV2
cdr3_aa: CASSPSRATNEKLFF
cdr3_nt: TGTGCCAGCAGCCCTTCAAGAGCAACTAATGAAAAACTGTTTTTT

clone_size: NA
d_call: NA
j_call: TRBJ2-5
v_call: TRBV9
cdr3_aa: CASSPYGGGGETQYF
cdr3_nt: TGTGCCAGCAGCCCCTACGGGGGAGGGGGAGAGACCCAGTACTTC